This is a list of T cell receptor beta chains from one sample in a study of cytomegalovirus exposure and HLA in healthy donors. The repertoire was sequenced with immunoSEQ multiplex PCR; TCRdb's copy has only in-frame clones and lacks some. The data contain about 160,000 clones, around 80% of them singletons. The specimen sequenced was PBMCs. The receptors were sampled from a man between 40 and 49 years old in good health and CMV-seronegative. The CDR3 runs from the conserved cysteine through the conserved F or W. A clone size is listed for some rows: how often the clone was seen (once, few, many), or a class if it is expanded.

cdr3_aa,clone_size,v_call,j_call
CSVEDPGEQYF,NA,TRBV29-1,TRBJ2-7
CAWRRLAGVETQYF,NA,TRBV30,TRBJ2-5
CSASTGGADTQYF,NA,TRBV29-1,TRBJ2-3
CASSLSSRSGANGLTF,NA,TRBV11-2,TRBJ2-6
CASRIGGSGRLGTGELFF,NA,TRBV7-9,TRBJ2-2
CASSQLAAPLNEQFF,NA,TRBV23-1,TRBJ2-1
CASSSRPGQGSGANVLTF,few,TRBV27,TRBJ2-6
CATQWGGPGARELFF,NA,TRBV5-5,TRBJ2-2
CATNPEFLAPGELFF,NA,TRBV6-1,TRBJ2-2
CAISERYQETQYF,NA,TRBV10-3,TRBJ2-5
CASSVGLRSYEQYF,NA,TRBV9,TRBJ2-7
CASSRNRDRGNEQFF,NA,TRBV6-1,TRBJ2-1
CASSLAGPNRDGYTF,once,TRBV4-2,TRBJ1-2
CASNTPRDSSTDTQYF,NA,TRBV28,TRBJ2-3
CASSLDSGYPLEQYF,NA,TRBV11-2,TRBJ2-5
CASSIRRGLGETQYF,NA,TRBV7-2,TRBJ2-5
CASRQTYGYTF,NA,TRBV2,TRBJ1-2
CASSITVSDEQFF,NA,TRBV11-3,TRBJ2-1
CASVDGRGYEQYF,NA,TRBV7-9,TRBJ2-7
CASSLDFTLAGGSPGELFF,NA,TRBV11-2,TRBJ2-2
CASSQGTGTDQPQHF,NA,TRBV5-1,TRBJ1-5
CASPKGRGTGYDEQYF,NA,TRBV28,TRBJ2-7
CAIRQGTDEQFF,NA,TRBV10-3,TRBJ2-1
CASRDNPLQGGYTF,NA,TRBV6-4,TRBJ1-2